The rows below give T cell receptor beta chains drawn from one sample of a study of cytomegalovirus exposure and HLA in healthy donors. This table comes from immunoSEQ multiplex PCR, and its TCRdb copy is limited to in-frame clones, with some not included. The sample shows 62,000 or so clones, around 87% of them seen only once. Input material: PBMCs. The receptors derive from a man aged 18 to 29 in good health and CMV-seronegative. Each CDR3 is given with its conserved first and last residue. The D gene is left open where the match is weak. Clone size is given for some rows only: seen once, a few or many times, or a class if the clone is expanded.

CDR3 length	D gene	V gene	J gene	clone size	CDR3 DNA	CDR3 protein
14	TRBD1	TRBV5-1	TRBJ2-7	.	TGCGCCAGCAGCTTTACAGGGGGCGGGTACGAGCAGTACTTC	CASSFTGGGYEQYF
18	.	TRBV30	TRBJ2-4	.	TGTGCCTGGACCTTTGCGACCAGGGGGGCGAGTACCAAAAACATTCAGTACTTC	CAWTFATRGASTKNIQYF
13	TRBD1	TRBV2	TRBJ2-7	.	TGTGCCAGCAGTCCCGGGACAGGGGGCGAGCAGTACTTC	CASSPGTGGEQYF
13	TRBD1	TRBV25-1	TRBJ1-2	.	TGTGCCAGCAGTGAGGGACAGGGCTATGGCTACACCTTC	CASSEGQGYGYTF
15	TRBD1	TRBV18	TRBJ2-7	.	TGTGCCAGCTCACCACGGACAGGAAGCTCCTACGAGCAGTACTTC	CASSPRTGSSYEQYF
12	.	TRBV30	TRBJ1-2	.	TGTGCCTGGAGTGTGCGGGGCTATGGCTACACCTTC	CAWSVRGYGYTF
15	TRBD2	TRBV2	TRBJ2-3	.	TGTGCCAGCAGCTACGAGGGGCGGGGGGGAGATACGCAGTATTTT	CASSYEGRGGDTQYF
16	TRBD1	TRBV4-1	TRBJ1-3	.	TGCGCCAGCAGCCAAGGCTGGGACAGCTCTGGAAACACCATATATTTT	CASSQGWDSSGNTIYF
13	.	TRBV9	TRBJ1-1	.	TGTGCCAGCAGCGTAGGACAGTACACTGAAGCTTTCTTT	CASSVGQYTEAFF
14	.	TRBV19	TRBJ1-5	few	TGTGCCAGTTGTCCCTTCTATAGCAATCAGCCCCAGCATTTT	CASCPFYSNQPQHF
16	TRBD2	TRBV5-1	TRBJ2-1	once	TGCGCCAGCAGCTTGGAGGTAGCGGGGGTATCCGATGAGCAGTTCTTC	CASSLEVAGVSDEQFF
16	.	TRBV6-1	TRBJ1-6	.	TGTGCCAGCAGTGAAGGACAGACCTCCTCTAATTCACCCCTCCACTTT	CASSEGQTSSNSPLHF
14	TRBD1	TRBV29-1	TRBJ2-7	.	TGCAGCGCCTCTTCTGGGACAGGGGAGGAAAGGCAGTACTTC	CSASSGTGEERQYF
18	.	TRBV29-1	TRBJ1-4	.	TGCAGCGTCAGAACAGGGACACCTCCCGATTATGGGAATGAAAAACTGTTTTTT	CSVRTGTPPDYGNEKLFF
13	.	TRBV5-4	TRBJ1-3	.	TGTGCCAGCAGCTTTGGAGGGGGAAACACCATATATTTT	CASSFGGGNTIYF
17	.	TRBV4-1	TRBJ2-1	.	TGCGCCAGCAGCCAAAGCTTCGAAGAGCGGACCTACAATGAGCAGTTCTTC	CASSQSFEERTYNEQFF
16	.	TRBV28	TRBJ2-1	few	TGTGCCAGCAGTTTGGATAGGGGTCTTAACTACAATGAGCAGTTCTTC	CASSLDRGLNYNEQFF
14	TRBD2	TRBV28	TRBJ2-3	.	TGTGCCAGCAGTGCTAGCGGGGGGAGAGATACGCAGTATTTT	CASSASGGRDTQYF
12	.	TRBV4-1	TRBJ2-7	.	TGCGCCAGCAGCCCCGACTGGTACGAGCAGTACTTC	CASSPDWYEQYF
16	TRBD2	TRBV4-1	TRBJ2-1	.	TGCGCCAGCAGCCAAGTTAGCGGGGGGCCCCACAATGAGCAGTTCTTC	CASSQVSGGPHNEQFF
14	TRBD1	TRBV10-3	TRBJ1-1	.	TGTGCCATCAGTGATAACAGGGGGCGAACTGAAGCTTTCTTT	CAISDNRGRTEAFF
11	.	TRBV30	TRBJ1-1	.	TGTGTGTTCCATCGAGGGACTGAAGCTTTCTTT	CVFHRGTEAFF
14	.	TRBV9	TRBJ1-1	.	TGTGCCAGCAGCGTCGCCACAGGGACCACTGAAGCTTTCTTT	CASSVATGTTEAFF
14	TRBD2	TRBV6-4	TRBJ2-3	few	TGTGCCAGCAGTGACGGACTAGCGGGGGATACGCAGTATTTT	CASSDGLAGDTQYF
16	TRBD1	TRBV6-5	TRBJ2-4	.	TGTGCCAGCAGTTACTTCGGGACAGGGTTAAGAAACATTCAGTACTTC	CASSYFGTGLRNIQYF
13	.	TRBV7-3	TRBJ2-7	.	TGTGCCAGCAGCTTGGGCCATTCCTACGAGCAGTACTTC	CASSLGHSYEQYF